Shown below are 2 T cell receptor beta chains from a single sample sequenced in a study of blood T cell repertoires in COVID-19. The method was immunoSEQ multiplex PCR; TCRdb's version includes in-frame clones alone and lacks a portion of them. The top ten clones hold roughly 14% of a sample with about 220,000 clones, 88% of them seen once. Sequencing was performed on PBMCs or T cells enriched from blood (not recorded which). The receptors originated from a woman aged 45-60 years with acute COVID-19.

V and J are TRBV7-2 and TRBJ1-2, with TRBD1 identical over 7 bases. CDR1 is SGHTA, CDR2 FQGNSA, per germline. V lost 3 bases, J lost 4 bases, and 5 bases stayed unmatched. The CDR3 consists of 14 residues. The CDR3 sequence is CASSLSPGGYGYTF. The CDR3 region has the DNA TGTGCCAGCAGCTTGTCACCAGGGGGCTATGGCTACACCTTC.

The J gene is TRBJ1-4, the V gene TRBV18; 10 positions agree with TRBD1. Germline V gene sequence: CDR1 KGHSH, CDR2 LQKENI. J gave up 8 bases and V 3 bases, and 6 bases lay outside the gene matches. This CDR3 region has 15 residues. CDR3 sequence reads: CASSPWDRGGEKLFF. The CDR3 bases are TGTGCCAGCTCACCTTGGGACAGGGGAGGAGAAAAACTGTTTTTT.